This TCR beta chain was identified during a study of blood T cells in healthy people across ages. Study-wide results and caveats: Per million T cells, TCR beta diversity dropped about linearly as age rose.

Alongside a J-beta primer mix, a sample-barcoded 5' primer served in a second PCR lasting about 7 to 11 cycles. TCRdb passed the 5' RACE reads through MiXCR, listing each CDR3 protein once. The table shows 800,000 or so distinct CDR3 sequences, with less than 60% occurring only once. As for this clonotype: Its antigen is still unknown.

Germline V gene data show CDR1 as SGHRS and CDR2 as YFSETQ. There are 15 residues in the CDR3. Trimming at V came to 6 bases and at J to 1 base, leaving 5 bases not matched to a gene. The source material was blood. J is TRBJ2-1 and V is TRBV5-1, with 9 positions matching TRBD2. The clonotype was recovered from a man aged 80 or over in good health. DNA for the CDR3: TGCGCCAGCACCACGACTAGCGGATCCTACAATGAGCAGTTCTTC. Amino acids: CASTTTSGSYNEQFF.